The T cell receptor beta chain under discussion was sequenced for a study of beta chain features in type 1 diabetes. Trimming took 0 bases from V and 5 from J, leaving 7 bases between them. Germline lookup yields CDR1 KGHSH and CDR2 LQKENI. The CDR3 covers 14 residues. Concerning this clone itself: The antigen remains undetermined.

The study reverse transcribed the entire isolated RNA, so it sequenced expressed TCRB transcripts. Clones were sequenced by immunoSEQ multiplex PCR, and TCRdb holds only the in-frame ones, with some missing. The repertoire consists of roughly 150,000 clones, with roughly 60% occurring once and the leading ten covering roughly 0.095%. Whole-study findings and limits: Among all four CD4+ subsets, Type 1 diabetes patients had TCRB CDR3s that were moderately but significantly shorter.

By way of CD45RO/CCR7/CD25/CD127/CD95/CD27, the CD4+ regulatory, stem cell-like memory, central memory and naive cells were sorted. The purity of all sorted populations exceeded 98%. The sequencing sample was made of naive CD4+ T cells from blood. This receptor was identified in a man between 25 and 39 years old with type 1 diabetes. The chain has TRBV18 and TRBJ2-2; D not certain. The DNA for the CDR3 is TGTGCCAGCTCACCACCCACCCTAACCGGGGAGCTGTTTTTT. Residues: CASSPPTLTGELFF.